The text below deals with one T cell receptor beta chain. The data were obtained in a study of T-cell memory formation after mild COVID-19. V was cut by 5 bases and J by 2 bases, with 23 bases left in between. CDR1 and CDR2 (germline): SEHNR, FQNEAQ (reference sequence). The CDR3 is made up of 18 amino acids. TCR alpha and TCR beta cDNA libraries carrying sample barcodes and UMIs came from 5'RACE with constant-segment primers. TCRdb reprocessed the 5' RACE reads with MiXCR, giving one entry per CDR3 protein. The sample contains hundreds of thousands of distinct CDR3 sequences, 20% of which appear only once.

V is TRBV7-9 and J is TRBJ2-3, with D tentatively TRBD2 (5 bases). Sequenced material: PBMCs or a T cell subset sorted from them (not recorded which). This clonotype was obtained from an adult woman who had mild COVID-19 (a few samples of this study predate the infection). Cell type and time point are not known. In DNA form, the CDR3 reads TGTGCCAGCAGCCAACCCGGGATAATCGGGGTCCCCACAGATACGCAGTATTTT. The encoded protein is CASSQPGIIGVPTDTQYF.